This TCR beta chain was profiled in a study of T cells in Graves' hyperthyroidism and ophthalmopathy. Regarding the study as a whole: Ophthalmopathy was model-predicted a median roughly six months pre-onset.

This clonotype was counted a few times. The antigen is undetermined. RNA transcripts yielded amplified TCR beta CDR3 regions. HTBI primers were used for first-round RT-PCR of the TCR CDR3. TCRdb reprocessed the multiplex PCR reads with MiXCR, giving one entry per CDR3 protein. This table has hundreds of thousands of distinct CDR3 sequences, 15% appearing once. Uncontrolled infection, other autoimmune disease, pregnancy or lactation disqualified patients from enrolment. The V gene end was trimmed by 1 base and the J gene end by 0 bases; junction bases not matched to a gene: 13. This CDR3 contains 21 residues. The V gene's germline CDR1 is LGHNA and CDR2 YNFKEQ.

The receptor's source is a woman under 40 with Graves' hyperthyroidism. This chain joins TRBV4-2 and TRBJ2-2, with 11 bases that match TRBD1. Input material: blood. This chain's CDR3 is CASSQVGTGGVVLPNTGELFF. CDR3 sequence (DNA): TGTGCCAGCAGCCAAGTCGGGACAGGGGGAGTCGTGCTGCCGAACACCGGGGAGCTGTTTTTT.